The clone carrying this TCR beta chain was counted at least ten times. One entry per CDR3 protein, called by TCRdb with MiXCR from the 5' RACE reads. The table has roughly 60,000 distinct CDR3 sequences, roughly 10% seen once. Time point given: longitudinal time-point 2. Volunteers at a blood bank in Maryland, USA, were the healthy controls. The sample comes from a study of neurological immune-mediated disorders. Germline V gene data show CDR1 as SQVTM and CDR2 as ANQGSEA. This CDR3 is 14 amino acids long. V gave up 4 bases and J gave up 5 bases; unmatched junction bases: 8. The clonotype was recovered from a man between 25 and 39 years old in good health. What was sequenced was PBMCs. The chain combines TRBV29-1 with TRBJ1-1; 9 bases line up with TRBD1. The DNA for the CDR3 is TGCAGCGTTGCTTTACAGGGGGCTAAAACTGAAGCTTTCTTT. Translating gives CSVALQGAKTEAFF.